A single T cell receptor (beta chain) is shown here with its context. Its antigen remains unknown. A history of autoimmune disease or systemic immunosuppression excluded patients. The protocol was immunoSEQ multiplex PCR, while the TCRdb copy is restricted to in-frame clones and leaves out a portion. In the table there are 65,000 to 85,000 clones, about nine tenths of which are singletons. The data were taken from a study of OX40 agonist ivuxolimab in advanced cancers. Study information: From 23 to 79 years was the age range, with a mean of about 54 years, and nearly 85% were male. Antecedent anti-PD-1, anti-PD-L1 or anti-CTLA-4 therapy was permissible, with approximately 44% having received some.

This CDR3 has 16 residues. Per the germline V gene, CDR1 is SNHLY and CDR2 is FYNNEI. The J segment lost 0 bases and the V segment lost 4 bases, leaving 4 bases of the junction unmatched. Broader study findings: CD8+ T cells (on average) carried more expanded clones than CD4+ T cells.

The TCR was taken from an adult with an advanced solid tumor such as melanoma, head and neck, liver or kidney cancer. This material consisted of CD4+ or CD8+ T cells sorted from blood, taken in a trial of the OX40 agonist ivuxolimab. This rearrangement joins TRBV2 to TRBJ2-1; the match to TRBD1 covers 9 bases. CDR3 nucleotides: TGTGCCAGCAGTGTCTGGGGACAGGGCTCCTACAATGAGCAGTTCTTC. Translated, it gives CASSVWGQGSYNEQFF.